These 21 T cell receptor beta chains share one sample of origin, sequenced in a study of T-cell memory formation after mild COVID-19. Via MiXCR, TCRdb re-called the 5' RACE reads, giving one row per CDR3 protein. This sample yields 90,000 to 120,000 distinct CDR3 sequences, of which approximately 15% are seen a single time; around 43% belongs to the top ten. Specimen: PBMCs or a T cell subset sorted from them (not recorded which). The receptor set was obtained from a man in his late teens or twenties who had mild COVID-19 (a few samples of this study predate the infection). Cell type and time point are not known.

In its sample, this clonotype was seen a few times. Written as DNA, the CDR3 is TGTGCCAGCAGTTTAGGTGCAGGGTTCTACGAGCAGTACTTC. Its translation: CASSLGAGFYEQYF. This chain links TRBV12-3 or TRBV12-4 with TRBJ2-7, with D possibly being TRBD1 (5 bases). The CDR3 loop spans 14 amino acids. V gave up 1 base and J gave up 3 bases, with 10 bases separating them.

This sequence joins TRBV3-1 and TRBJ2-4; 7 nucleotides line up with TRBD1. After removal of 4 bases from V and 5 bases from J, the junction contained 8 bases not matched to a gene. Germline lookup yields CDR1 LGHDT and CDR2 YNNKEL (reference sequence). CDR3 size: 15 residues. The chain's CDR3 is CASSPLGQVENIQYF. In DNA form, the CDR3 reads TGTGCCAGCAGCCCTCTAGGACAGGTAGAAAACATTCAGTACTTC.

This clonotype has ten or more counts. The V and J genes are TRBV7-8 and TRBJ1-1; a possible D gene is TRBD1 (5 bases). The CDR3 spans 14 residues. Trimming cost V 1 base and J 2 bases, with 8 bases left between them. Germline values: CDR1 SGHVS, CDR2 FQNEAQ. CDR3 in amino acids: CASSLGGPNTEAFF. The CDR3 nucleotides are TGTGCCAGCAGCTTAGGGGGACCTAACACTGAAGCTTTCTTT.

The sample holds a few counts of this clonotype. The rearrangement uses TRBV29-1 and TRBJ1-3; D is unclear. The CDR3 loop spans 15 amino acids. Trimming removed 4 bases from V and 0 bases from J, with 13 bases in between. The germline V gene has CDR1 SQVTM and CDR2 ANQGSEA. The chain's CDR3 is CSVVYSVSSGNTIYF. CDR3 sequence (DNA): TGCAGCGTTGTTTACAGCGTTTCCTCTGGAAACACCATATATTTT.

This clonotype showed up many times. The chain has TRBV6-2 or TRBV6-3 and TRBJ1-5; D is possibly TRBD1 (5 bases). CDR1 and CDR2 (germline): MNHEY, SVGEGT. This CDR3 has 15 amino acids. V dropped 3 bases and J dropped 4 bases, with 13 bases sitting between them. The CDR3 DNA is TGTGCCAGCAGTTATCTGAGGGGCGAGAATCAGCCCCAGCATTTT. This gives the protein CASSYLRGENQPQHF.

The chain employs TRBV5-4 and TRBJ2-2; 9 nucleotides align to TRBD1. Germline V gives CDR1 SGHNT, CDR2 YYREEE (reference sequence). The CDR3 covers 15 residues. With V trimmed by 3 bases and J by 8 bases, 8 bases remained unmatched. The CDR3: CASSSGTGRKGELFF. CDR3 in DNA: TGTGCCAGCAGCTCCGGGACAGGGAGGAAGGGGGAGCTGTTTTTT.

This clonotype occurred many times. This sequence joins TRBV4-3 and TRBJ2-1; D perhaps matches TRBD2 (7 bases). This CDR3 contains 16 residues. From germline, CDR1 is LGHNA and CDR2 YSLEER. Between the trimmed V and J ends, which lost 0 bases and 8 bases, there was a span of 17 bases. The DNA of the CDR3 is TGCGCCAGCAGCCAAGATTGGGGGGGCGGTGGGGATGAGCAGTTCTTC. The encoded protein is CASSQDWGGGGDEQFF.

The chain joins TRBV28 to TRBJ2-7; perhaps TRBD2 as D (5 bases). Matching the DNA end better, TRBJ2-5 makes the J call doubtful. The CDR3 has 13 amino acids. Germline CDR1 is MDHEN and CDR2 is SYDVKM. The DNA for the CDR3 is TGTGCCAGCAGTTTTCTAGCCAGAGAGACCCAGTACTTC. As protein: CASSFLARETQYF.

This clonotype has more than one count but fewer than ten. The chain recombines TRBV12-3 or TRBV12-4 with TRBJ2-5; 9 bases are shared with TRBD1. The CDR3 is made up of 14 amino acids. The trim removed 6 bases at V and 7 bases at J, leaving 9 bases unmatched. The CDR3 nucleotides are TGTGCCAGCAGCACAGGGGGCGGATGGGGGACCCAGTACTTC. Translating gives CASSTGGGWGTQYF.

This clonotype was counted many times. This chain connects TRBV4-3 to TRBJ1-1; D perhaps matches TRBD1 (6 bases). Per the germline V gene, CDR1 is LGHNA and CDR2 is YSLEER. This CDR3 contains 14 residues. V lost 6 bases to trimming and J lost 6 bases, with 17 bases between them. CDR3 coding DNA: TGCGCCAGCAGATCCGGGACAACGGCCCCTGAAGCTTTCTTT. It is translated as CASRSGTTAPEAFF.

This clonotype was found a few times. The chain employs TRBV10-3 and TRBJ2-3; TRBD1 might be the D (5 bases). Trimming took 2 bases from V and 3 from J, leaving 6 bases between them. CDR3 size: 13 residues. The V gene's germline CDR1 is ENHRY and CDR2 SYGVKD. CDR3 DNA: TGTGCCATCAGTGAGCCAGGGACAGATACGCAGTATTTT. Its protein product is CAISEPGTDTQYF.

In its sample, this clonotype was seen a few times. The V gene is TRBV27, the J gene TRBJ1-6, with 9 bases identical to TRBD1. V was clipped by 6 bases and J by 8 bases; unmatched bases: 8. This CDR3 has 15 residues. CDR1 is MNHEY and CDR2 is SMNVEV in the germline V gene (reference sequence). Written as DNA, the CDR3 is TGTGCCAGCAGATACAGGGGGCAATACTATTCACCCCTCCACTTT. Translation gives CASRYRGQYYSPLHF.

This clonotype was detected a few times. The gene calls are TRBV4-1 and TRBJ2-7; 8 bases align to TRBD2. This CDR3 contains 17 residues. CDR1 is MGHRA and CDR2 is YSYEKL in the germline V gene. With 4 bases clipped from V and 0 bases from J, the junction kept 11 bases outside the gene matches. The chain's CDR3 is CASSLIPAGDSSYEQYF. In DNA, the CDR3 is TGCGCCAGCAGCCTTATCCCAGCGGGGGATTCCTCCTACGAGCAGTACTTC.

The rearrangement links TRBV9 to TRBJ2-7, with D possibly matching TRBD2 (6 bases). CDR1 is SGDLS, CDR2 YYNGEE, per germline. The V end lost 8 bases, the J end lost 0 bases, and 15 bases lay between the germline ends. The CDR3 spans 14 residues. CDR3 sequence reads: CASSGTHSSYEQYF. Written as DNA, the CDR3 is TGTGCCAGTTCCGGGACTCACAGCTCCTACGAGCAGTACTTC.

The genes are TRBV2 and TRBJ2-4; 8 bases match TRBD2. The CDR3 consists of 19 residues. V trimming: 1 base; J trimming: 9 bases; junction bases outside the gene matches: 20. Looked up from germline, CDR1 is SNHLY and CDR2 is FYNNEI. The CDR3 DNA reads TGTGCCAGCAGTGAAGTGTTGGGTGGTAGCGGGGACCAGTACGGCATTCAGTACTTC. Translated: CASSEVLGGSGDQYGIQYF.

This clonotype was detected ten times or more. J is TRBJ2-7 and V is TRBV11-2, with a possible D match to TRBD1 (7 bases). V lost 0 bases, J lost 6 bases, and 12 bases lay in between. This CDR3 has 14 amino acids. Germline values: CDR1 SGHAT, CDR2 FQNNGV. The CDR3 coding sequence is TGTGCCAGCAGCTTAGATCCAGGGGGGTTCGAGCAGTACGTC. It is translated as CASSLDPGGFEQYV.

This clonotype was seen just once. As DNA, the CDR3 is TGTGCCAGCAGCGGAAGATGGGGGGAGCTGTTTTTT. Its protein product is CASSGRWGELFF. The J gene is TRBJ2-2, the V gene TRBV9; D gene ambiguous. CDR1 and CDR2 (germline): SGDLS, YYNGEE. This CDR3 region has 12 residues. The V end lost 3 bases, the J end lost 8 bases, and 8 bases lay between the germline ends. The whole variable domain, remainder taken from reference TRBV9 and TRBJ2-2, is DSGVTQTPKHLITATGQRVTLRCSPRSGDLSVYWYQQSLDQGLQFLIQYYNGEERAKGNILERFSAQQFPDLHSELNLSSLELGDSALYFCASSGRWGELFFGEGSRLTVL.

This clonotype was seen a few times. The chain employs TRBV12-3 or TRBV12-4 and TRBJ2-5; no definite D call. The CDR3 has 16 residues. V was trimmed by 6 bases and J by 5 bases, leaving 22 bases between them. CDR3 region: CASSPRAVGLRETQYF. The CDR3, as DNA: TGTGCCAGCAGCCCTCGAGCAGTCGGGCTTCGGGAGACCCAGTACTTC.

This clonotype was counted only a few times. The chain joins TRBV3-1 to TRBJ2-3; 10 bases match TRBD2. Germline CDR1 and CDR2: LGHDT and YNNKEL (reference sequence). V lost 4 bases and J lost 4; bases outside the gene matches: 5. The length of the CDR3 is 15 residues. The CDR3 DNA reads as TGTGCCAGCAGCCCCGGGACTAGCGCGGCAGATACGCAGTATTTT. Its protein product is CASSPGTSAADTQYF.

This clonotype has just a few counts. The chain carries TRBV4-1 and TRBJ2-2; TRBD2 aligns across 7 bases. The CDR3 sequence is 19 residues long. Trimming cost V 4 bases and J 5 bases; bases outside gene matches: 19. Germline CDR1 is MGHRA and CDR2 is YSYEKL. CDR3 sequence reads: CASSLAWGGGPSGTGELFF. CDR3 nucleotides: TGCGCCAGCAGCCTCGCTTGGGGCGGGGGTCCCTCTGGAACCGGGGAGCTGTTTTTT.

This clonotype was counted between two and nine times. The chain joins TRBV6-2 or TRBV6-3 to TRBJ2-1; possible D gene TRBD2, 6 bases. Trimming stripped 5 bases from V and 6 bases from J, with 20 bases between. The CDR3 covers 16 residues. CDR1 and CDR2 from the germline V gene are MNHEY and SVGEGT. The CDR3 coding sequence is TGTGCCAGCAGTGCCGGGTCGGCTAGCGTCAGCAATGAGCAGTTCTTC. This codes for CASSAGSASVSNEQFF.